These 29 T cell receptor beta chains were all obtained from the same sample, sequenced in a study of blood T cell repertoires in COVID-19. Here immunoSEQ multiplex PCR was the method, and the copy in TCRdb shows in-frame clones only, minus some. The sample holds about 120,000 clones, 80% to 90% seen once. The specimen sequenced was peripheral blood. The receptors come from a human donor in a cohort sampled during active COVID-19.

The V call is TRBV7-2, the J call TRBJ2-1; 7 positions agree with TRBD2. The CDR3 extends over 16 amino acids. J lost 0 bases, V lost 5 bases, and 7 bases had no gene match. Germline loops: CDR1 SGHTA, CDR2 FQGNSA. CDR3: CASSGQTSDSYNEQFF. The CDR3 region has the DNA TGTGCCAGCAGCGGACAAACTAGCGACTCCTACAATGAGCAGTTCTTC.

J is TRBJ2-6 and V is TRBV27; tentatively, D is TRBD1 (5 bases). Trimming took off 4 bases at V and 2 bases at J, with 18 bases between the two ends. From germline, CDR1 is MNHEY and CDR2 SMNVEV (reference sequence). There are 18 residues in the CDR3. CDR3 bases: TGTGCCAGCAGTTCCTATAGCAGGGTCCCCACTGGGGCCAACGTCCTGACTTTC. The encoded protein is CASSSYSRVPTGANVLTF.

The gene calls are TRBV19 and TRBJ2-7, with 8 bases fitting TRBD2. Germline trimming cut 7 bases from V and 3 bases from J; bases unmatched to any gene: 11. CDR3 size: 15 residues. The germline gives CDR1 LNHDA, CDR2 SQIVND (reference sequence). The CDR3 reads CASTPTSGGFYEQYF. The CDR3 DNA reads TGTGCCAGTACCCCCACGAGCGGGGGATTCTACGAGCAGTACTTC.

V is TRBV6-5 and J is TRBJ1-4; the match to TRBD1 covers 8 bases. Trimming at V came to 3 bases and at J to 6 bases, leaving 9 bases not matched to a gene. CDR1 is MNHEY and CDR2 is SVGAGI in the germline V gene. This CDR3 contains 16 residues. The CDR3 is CASSYSNQGAHEKLFF. The CDR3 DNA reads as TGTGCCAGCAGTTATTCCAATCAGGGGGCGCATGAAAAACTGTTTTTT.

V and J are TRBV12-3 or TRBV12-4 and TRBJ2-5; no reliable D call. Trimming left V 3 bases short and J 5 bases short, with 7 bases between. The CDR3 extends over 12 amino acids. The CDR3 nucleotides read TGTGCCAGCAGTTTTTCCGTGGAGACCCAGTACTTC. Its protein product is CASSFSVETQYF.

The chain joins TRBV2 to TRBJ1-5; possible D gene TRBD1, 6 bases. Germline V gives CDR1 SNHLY, CDR2 FYNNEI. This CDR3 region has 13 residues. Between the trimmed V and J ends, which lost 6 bases and 4 bases, there was a span of 10 bases. The CDR3 DNA is TGTGCCAGCAGACGACAGGAGAATCAGCCCCAGCATTTT. It encodes CASRRQENQPQHF.

The chain is built from TRBV5-1 and TRBJ1-2, with 7 bases identical to TRBD1. This CDR3 region has 17 residues. In germline, CDR1 is SGHRS, CDR2 YFSETQ. V dropped 4 bases and J dropped 4; count of bases not matched to a gene: 16. CDR3 residues: CASSVRTGASPLYGYTF. The CDR3 DNA reads as TGCGCCAGCAGCGTGAGAACAGGGGCCTCGCCACTCTATGGCTACACCTTC.

The chain uses TRBV6-5 and TRBJ1-1; D perhaps matches TRBD1 (5 bases). Germline CDR1 reads MNHEY; CDR2 reads SVGAGI. Trimming took off 3 bases at V and 4 bases at J, with 9 bases between the two ends. This CDR3 is 13 amino acids long. The CDR3 region is CASSYRRGTEAFF. In nucleotides, the CDR3 is TGTGCCAGCAGTTATCGGAGGGGCACTGAAGCTTTCTTT.

The CDR3 nucleotides are TGTGCCACCAGTGATTTCCCATTGGGGGCCCCCACCGGGGAGCTGTTTTTT. Protein sequence: CATSDFPLGAPTGELFF. The chain recombines TRBV24-1 with TRBJ2-2, with D possibly matching TRBD1 (6 bases). CDR3 length: 17 amino acids. Between the trimmed V and J ends, which lost 1 base and 4 bases, there was a span of 15 bases. The germline V gene has CDR1 KGHDR and CDR2 SFDVKD.

The chain employs TRBV6-2 or TRBV6-3 and TRBJ1-1, with D unresolved. The CDR3 sequence is 13 residues long. Germline-derived CDR1 and CDR2 are MNHEY and SVGEGT. With 5 bases removed from V and 7 bases from J, the gap between germline ends came to 14 bases. CDR3 coding DNA: TGTGCCAGCAGTGATAATACCGGGATTGAAGCTTTCTTT. This encodes CASSDNTGIEAFF.

The chain links TRBV5-1 to TRBJ1-1; TRBD1 agrees at 7 bases. V was clipped by 7 bases and J by 2 bases; unmatched bases: 8. Germline loops: CDR1 SGHRS, CDR2 YFSETQ. CDR3 length: 14 amino acids. The CDR3 reads CASSMDRFNTEAFF. The CDR3, as DNA: TGCGCCAGCTCTATGGACAGGTTCAACACTGAAGCTTTCTTT. The full variable domain, in which reference TRBV5-1 and TRBJ1-1 provide the parts outside the CDR3, is KAGVTQTPRYLIKTRGQQVTLSCSPISGHRSVSWYQQTPGQGLQFLFEYFSETQRNKGNFPGRFSGRQFSNSRSEMNVSTLELGDSALYLCASSMDRFNTEAFFGQGTRLTVV.

The gene calls are TRBV13 and TRBJ1-1; D ambiguous. CDR3 length equals 17 residues. The germline V gene has CDR1 PRHDT and CDR2 FYEKMQ (reference sequence). Trimming left V 2 bases short and J 0 bases short, with 16 bases between. CDR3 bases: TGTGCCAGCAGCTTAAAGTTCGGCTGGGCGTTGAACACTGAAGCTTTCTTT. It codes for CASSLKFGWALNTEAFF.

This clone showed up just a few times. V gene TRBV5-1 combines with J gene TRBJ2-3, with TRBD2 matching 8 bases. The J segment lost 2 bases and the V segment lost 0 bases, leaving 5 bases of the junction unmatched. This CDR3 region has 16 residues. The germline gives CDR1 SGHRS, CDR2 YFSETQ. The CDR3 coding sequence is TGCGCCAGCAGCTTGGCCCGGACTAGCACCACAGATACGCAGTATTTT. Translated, it gives CASSLARTSTTDTQYF.

This clone is a singleton in its sample. The V gene is TRBV6-5, the J gene TRBJ1-1, with 8 positions matching TRBD1. CDR1 MNHEY and CDR2 SVGAGI come from the germline V gene. The CDR3 runs 15 residues. Trimming removed 4 bases from V and 2 bases from J; junction bases left unmatched: 6. CDR3 coding DNA: TGTGCCAGCAGTTCACCCGGACAGGGTAACACTGAAGCTTTCTTT. This encodes CASSSPGQGNTEAFF.

V is TRBV3-1 (or the pseudogene TRBV3-2) and J is TRBJ2-5; 8 bases are shared with TRBD2. With 1 base clipped from V and 2 bases from J, the junction kept 9 bases outside the gene matches. The CDR3 is 17 residues long. Germline CDR1 is LGHDT and CDR2 is YNNKEL (reference sequence). CDR3 protein: CASSQGRVAGKQETQYF. The CDR3 DNA follows: TGTGCCAGCAGCCAAGGGAGGGTAGCGGGGAAACAAGAGACCCAGTACTTC.

The chain uses TRBV12-3 or TRBV12-4 and TRBJ1-4, with unresolved D. V was shortened by 6 bases and J by 5 bases, with 10 bases between the two germline ends. CDR3 length equals 13 residues. The CDR3 coding sequence is TGTGCCAGCAGCCTGACTGTAAATGAAAAACTGTTTTTT. This gives the protein CASSLTVNEKLFF.

The chain carries TRBV3-1 (or the pseudogene TRBV3-2) and TRBJ1-4; TRBD1 is a possible D gene (6 bases). Germline V lookup: CDR1 LGHDT, CDR2 YNNKEL (reference sequence). Trimming took off 1 base at V and 5 bases at J, with 11 bases between the two ends. CDR3 length equals 15 residues. The CDR3 sequence is CASSQGQDLNEKLFF. In DNA form, the CDR3 reads TGTGCCAGCAGCCAAGGACAGGACCTAAATGAAAAACTGTTTTTT.

This clone has only one observation. The rearrangement joins TRBV28 to TRBJ1-1; weak D call: TRBD1 (5 bases). CDR3 length: 15 residues. In germline, CDR1 is MDHEN, CDR2 SYDVKM. Trimming took off 7 bases at V and 7 bases at J, with 22 bases between the two ends. The CDR3 DNA is TGTGCCAGCATTCCCCCGGGGGGGGGAAGGGTTGAAGCTTTCTTT. Translation: CASIPPGGGRVEAFF.

J is TRBJ1-1 and V is TRBV7-9, with TRBD1 matching over 8 bases. Losses at the gene ends were 11 bases for V and 4 bases for J; bases not matched to a gene: 9. The germline CDR1 and CDR2 sequences are SEHNR and FQNEAQ (reference sequence). The CDR3 is 13 residues long. CDR3 loop: CAVGIRGLTEAFF. The CDR3 DNA reads TGTGCCGTCGGGATCAGGGGGCTCACTGAAGCTTTCTTT. Full variable domain (missing parts from reference TRBV7-9 and TRBJ1-1): DTGVSQNPRHKITKRGQNVTFRCDPISEHNRLYWYRQTLGQGPEFLTYFQNEAQLEKSRLLSDRFSAERPKGSFSTLEIQRTEQGDSAMYLCAVGIRGLTEAFFGQGTRLTVV.

The gene calls are TRBV19 and TRBJ2-2; 7 nucleotides match TRBD1. This CDR3 has 16 residues. Germline V gene data show CDR1 as LNHDA and CDR2 as SQIVND (reference sequence). Unmatched junction bases numbered 7, after V lost 4 bases and J lost 2 bases. The CDR3 coding sequence is TGTGCCAGTAGTAGCTGGGACAGCCTCAACACCGGGGAGCTGTTTTTT. The encoded protein is CASSSWDSLNTGELFF.

The chain employs TRBV28 and TRBJ2-3; 9 bases align to TRBD2. The CDR3 consists of 14 residues. CDR1 and CDR2 (germline): MDHEN, SYDVKM. Trimming cost V 5 bases and J 4 bases; bases outside gene matches: 4. CDR3 DNA: TGTGCCAGCAGTAACAGCGGGGGGCCAGATACGCAGTATTTT. Amino acids: CASSNSGGPDTQYF.

This chain links TRBV29-1 with TRBJ2-1, with D tentatively TRBD2 (5 bases). Germline lookup yields CDR1 SQVTM and CDR2 ANQGSEA. Trimming stripped 1 base from V and 7 bases from J, with 14 bases between. The CDR3 totals 14 residues. The CDR3 DNA reads as TGCAGCGTTGAAGGGGTTTATCGGAGGAATGAGCAGTTCTTC. Protein product: CSVEGVYRRNEQFF.

The chain carries TRBV9 and TRBJ2-5; maybe TRBD2 (6 bases). The germline gives CDR1 SGDLS, CDR2 YYNGEE. The CDR3 consists of 14 residues. Trimming took off 4 bases at V and 7 bases at J, with 17 bases between the two ends. The chain's CDR3 is CASSQAGGARTQYF. The CDR3, as DNA: TGTGCCAGCAGCCAGGCTGGAGGGGCGCGGACCCAGTACTTC.

The CDR3 here is CASSLKHRERGYTF. The CDR3 DNA sequence: TGTGCCAGCAGCTTAAAGCACAGGGAGCGGGGCTACACCTTC. This chain connects TRBV5-6 to TRBJ1-2, with D possibly TRBD1 on 6 matching bases. CDR1 is SGHDT, CDR2 YYEEEE, per germline. The V gene lost 2 bases and the J gene lost 8 bases, with 16 bases spanning the gap. The CDR3 has 14 residues.

This clone was recorded only once. The V and J genes are TRBV19 and TRBJ2-1; a weak D match, TRBD2 (5 bases). The V end lost 2 bases, the J end lost 9 bases, and 14 bases lay between the germline ends. The CDR3 covers 14 residues. Germline lookup yields CDR1 LNHDA and CDR2 SQIVND (reference sequence). CDR3 in DNA: TGTGCCAGTAGTATACTGCGCCCCGGGGTTGAGCAGTTCTTC. Its protein is CASSILRPGVEQFF.

The rearrangement links TRBV6-2 or TRBV6-3 to TRBJ2-1; 8 nucleotides line up with TRBD1. The CDR3 consists of 17 residues. V shed 2 bases and J 7 bases; nucleotides not matched to a gene: 13. The V gene's germline CDR1 is MNHEY and CDR2 SVGEGT. For the CDR3, the DNA is TGTGCCAGCAGTTACGTCAAGGGAGACAGGGGTCGGAATGAGCAGTTCTTC. It yields the protein CASSYVKGDRGRNEQFF.

The chain has TRBV5-1 and TRBJ1-6, with TRBD1 as a possible D gene (5 bases). Per germline, CDR1 SGHRS and CDR2 YFSETQ. The CDR3 spans 16 residues. V lost 0 bases, J lost 5 bases, and 12 bases lay in between. The CDR3 region is CASSLGVAGNNSPLHF. The CDR3 DNA reads TGCGCCAGCAGCTTGGGCGTGGCAGGGAATAATTCACCCCTCCACTTT. Full variable domain (remainder filled in from reference TRBV5-1 and TRBJ1-6): KAGVTQTPRYLIKTRGQQVTLSCSPISGHRSVSWYQQTPGQGLQFLFEYFSETQRNKGNFPGRFSGRQFSNSRSEMNVSTLELGDSALYLCASSLGVAGNNSPLHFGNGTRLTVT.

The chain links TRBV7-6 to TRBJ2-5; possibly TRBD2 for D (5 bases). The germline gives CDR1 SGHVS, CDR2 FNYEAQ. This CDR3 spans 15 amino acids. Between the trimmed V and J ends, which lost 1 base and 2 bases, there was a span of 11 bases. CDR3 residues: CASSLGGADQETQYF. The DNA for the CDR3 is TGTGCCAGCAGCTTAGGGGGAGCAGATCAAGAGACCCAGTACTTC.

The chain employs TRBV5-1 and TRBJ2-3; the match to TRBD2 covers 9 bases. V lost 3 bases, J lost 6 bases, and 11 bases stayed unmatched. The CDR3 consists of 16 residues. Germline loops: CDR1 SGHRS, CDR2 YFSETQ. The DNA of the CDR3 is TGCGCCAGCAGCTCCCGGGTGCGGGGGGGTTCGGATACGCAGTATTTT. Residues: CASSSRVRGGSDTQYF.